These 22 T cell receptor beta chains were all obtained from the same sample, sequenced in a study of identical twins. TCRdb called the 5' RACE reads again in MiXCR, with one record for every CDR3 protein. Altogether some 570,000 distinct CDR3 sequences are present, about 22% being singletons, with the ten largest covering around 0.5%. The same sample was also used in a study of yellow fever vaccine responses in identical twins.

Sequences were obtained from CD4+ T cells sorted from blood. The receptors were gathered from a woman between 18 and 30 years old in good health.

The chain is built from TRBV6-5 and TRBJ1-1; no clear D gene. CDR1 and CDR2 from the germline V gene are MNHEY and SVGAGI. The CDR3 is 17 amino acids. V was clipped by 1 base and J by 0 bases, with 15 bases between them. The CDR3 sequence is CASSYFYSSAMNTEAFF. In DNA, the CDR3 is TGTGCCAGCAGTTACTTTTACTCGTCGGCAATGAACACTGAAGCTTTCTTT.

The V and J genes are TRBV6-1 and TRBJ2-1; 8 bases agree with TRBD1. The V and J ends lost 9 bases and 6 bases, in that order; junction bases with no gene match: 13. Looked up from germline, CDR1 is MNHNS and CDR2 is SASEGT. This CDR3 has 15 residues. CDR3 DNA: TGTGCCAGTCGCAAGGACAGGGTGGATCGCAATGAGCAGTTCTTC. Translated: CASRKDRVDRNEQFF.

This clonotype was counted between two and nine times. The rearrangement links TRBV11-2 to TRBJ2-3; D gene ambiguous. Trimming shortened V by 5 bases and J by 0 bases, and 9 bases separated the two germline ends. This CDR3 has 14 residues. Germline-derived CDR1 and CDR2 are SGHAT and FQNNGV. CDR3 nucleotide sequence: TGTGCCAGCAGCCTCCTGGTGAGCACAGATACGCAGTATTTT. Encoded protein: CASSLLVSTDTQYF.

This clonotype was recorded a few times. The chain joins TRBV7-9 to TRBJ1-4, with D perhaps TRBD1 (5 bases). Trimming removed 0 bases at V and 5 bases at J, with 10 bases between. Germline V gives CDR1 SEHNR, CDR2 FQNEAQ (reference sequence). The CDR3 totals 15 residues. CDR3 DNA sequence: TGTGCCAGCAGCTTAGCGGGGCGCGCGAATGAAAAACTGTTTTTT. Translation gives CASSLAGRANEKLFF.

This clonotype occurred a few times. The chain links TRBV29-1 to TRBJ2-7; D perhaps matches TRBD2 (6 bases). The CDR3 runs 12 residues. Per the germline V gene, CDR1 is SQVTM and CDR2 is ANQGSEA. V lost 0 bases and J lost 5, with 8 bases in between. CDR3 amino acids: CSVEDREDEQYF. The CDR3 nucleotides are TGCAGCGTTGAAGACAGGGAGGACGAGCAGTACTTC.

The chain uses TRBV20-1 and TRBJ2-7; 9 nucleotides line up with TRBD2. Germline V CDR1 and CDR2: DFQATT, SNEGSKA (reference sequence). This CDR3 is 14 amino acids long. Trimming removed 6 bases from V and 3 bases from J; junction bases left unmatched: 9. Written as DNA, the CDR3 is TGCAGTGCGGGGAGTAGCGGGAGATTCTACGAGCAGTACTTC. It codes for CSAGSSGRFYEQYF.

The V gene is TRBV6-5, the J gene TRBJ1-5, with D uncertain. From germline, CDR1 is MNHEY and CDR2 SVGAGI. Between the trimmed V and J ends, which lost 0 bases and 3 bases, there was a span of 9 bases. This CDR3 is built from 15 residues. CDR3 sequence: CASSYSVGNNQPQHF. Written as DNA, the CDR3 is TGTGCCAGCAGTTACTCTGTGGGAAACAATCAGCCCCAGCATTTT.

At least ten counts were recorded for this clonotype. The V and J genes are TRBV5-1 and TRBJ2-5; no clear D. The V end was cut by 0 bases, the J end by 3 bases, with 0 bases between. Germline CDR1 SGHRS, CDR2 YFSETQ. There are 11 residues in the CDR3. CDR3 sequence (DNA): TGCGCCAGCAGCTTGGAAGAGACCCAGTACTTC. The encoded protein is CASSLEETQYF.

This clonotype was counted only a few times. The V and J genes are TRBV12-3 or TRBV12-4 and TRBJ2-1, with TRBD2 identical over 10 bases. V lost 5 bases to trimming and J lost 8 bases; unmatched junction nucleotides: 12. The CDR3 covers 16 residues. CDR3 region: CASSHQVAGGPHEQFF. In DNA form, the CDR3 reads TGTGCCAGCAGTCACCAAGTAGCGGGAGGTCCCCATGAGCAGTTCTTC.

The V and J genes are TRBV3-1 and TRBJ1-3, with D perhaps TRBD1 (6 bases). Germline V gene data show CDR1 as LGHDT and CDR2 as YNNKEL (reference sequence). Trimming removed 2 bases from V and 9 bases from J, with 17 bases in between. The CDR3 has 15 residues. CDR3 sequence reads: CASSQSGTFSFTIYF. The CDR3 DNA is TGTGCCAGCAGCCAATCCGGGACATTCTCATTCACCATATATTTT.

This clonotype was detected only a few times. V is TRBV10-3 and J is TRBJ1-2; 7 bases line up with TRBD1. Germline assignment: CDR1 ENHRY and CDR2 SYGVKD. Trimming cost V 3 bases and J 2 bases; bases outside gene matches: 6. CDR3 length: 15 amino acids. CDR3 in amino acids: CAISDASTGNYGYTF. The CDR3 DNA follows: TGTGCCATCAGTGATGCCTCGACAGGGAACTATGGCTACACCTTC.

This clonotype appeared once. This sequence joins TRBV18 and TRBJ2-5; D remains unclear. The CDR3 has 11 residues. V lost 3 bases to trimming and J lost 7 bases, with 6 bases between them. Germline assignment: CDR1 KGHSH and CDR2 LQKENI. CDR3 protein: CASSPDGTQYF. The CDR3 DNA sequence: TGTGCCAGCTCACCCGACGGGACCCAGTACTTC.

This clonotype was counted a few times. The CDR3 is CATSDAVYRSTDTQYF. The CDR3 DNA reads TGTGCCACCAGTGATGCCGTGTACAGGAGCACAGATACGCAGTATTTT. The V gene is TRBV24-1, the J gene TRBJ2-3; a possible D gene is TRBD1 (5 bases). The germline V and J ends were trimmed by 3 bases and 0 bases, with 12 bases remaining between them. CDR1 KGHDR and CDR2 SFDVKD come from the germline V gene. The length of the CDR3 is 16 residues.

The chain links TRBV7-9 to TRBJ1-1, with D tentatively TRBD1 (5 bases). From germline, CDR1 is SEHNR and CDR2 FQNEAQ (reference sequence). This CDR3 region has 15 residues. The germline V and J ends were trimmed by 0 bases and 5 bases, with 13 bases remaining between them. The CDR3 DNA sequence: TGTGCCAGCAGCTTAGCGTCTTTGGGGCTTACTGAAGCTTTCTTT. Protein: CASSLASLGLTEAFF. The full variable domain, completed using reference TRBV7-9 and TRBJ1-1, is DTGVSQNPRHKITKRGQNVTFRCDPISEHNRLYWYRQTLGQGPEFLTYFQNEAQLEKSRLLSDRFSAERPKGSFSTLEIQRTEQGDSAMYLCASSLASLGLTEAFFGQGTRLTVV.

This chain joins TRBV12-3 or TRBV12-4 and TRBJ1-5; D not certain. V lost 4 bases and J 3 bases, leaving 7 bases between the germline ends. CDR3 size: 13 residues. The CDR3 coding sequence is TGTGCCAGCAGTTCGCCGAACAATCAGCCCCAGCATTTT. It codes for CASSSPNNQPQHF.

The CDR3 coding sequence is TGTGCCACCAGTGATCACCCCGGACTAGCGGGGAAAGAGACCCAGTACTTC. This codes for CATSDHPGLAGKETQYF. The V and J genes are TRBV24-1 and TRBJ2-5; 12 nucleotides agree with TRBD2. V was pared by 3 bases and J by 3 bases, with 7 bases of the junction left unmatched. Looked up from germline, CDR1 is KGHDR and CDR2 is SFDVKD. The CDR3 spans 17 residues.

The rearrangement uses TRBV12-3 or TRBV12-4 and TRBJ2-3, with D possibly TRBD1 on 5 matching bases. The CDR3 extends over 14 amino acids. With 3 bases removed from V and 1 base from J, the gap between germline ends came to 8 bases. CDR3 residues: CASSFWGGTDTQYF. CDR3 nucleotides: TGTGCCAGCAGTTTCTGGGGCGGCACAGATACGCAGTATTTT.

The chain recombines TRBV11-3 with TRBJ2-2; D is unclear. The CDR3 is 15 residues long. The V and J ends lost 6 bases and 5 bases respectively, with 16 bases between them. Germline V gene data show CDR1 as SGHNT and CDR2 as YENEEA. The CDR3 region is CASSLGSTETGELFF. CDR3 bases: TGTGCCAGCAGTCTGGGTAGTACCGAGACCGGGGAGCTGTTTTTT. The complete variable domain, with remaining parts taken from reference TRBV11-3 and TRBJ2-2, reads EAGVVQSPRYKIIEKKQPVAFWCNPISGHNTLYWYLQNLGQGPELLIRYENEEAVDDSQLPKDRFSAERLKGVDSTLKIQPAELGDSAVYLCASSLGSTETGELFFGEGSRLTVL.

This clonotype was seen a handful of times. The J gene is TRBJ2-1, the V gene TRBV11-2; D is possibly TRBD2 (6 bases). Germline V gene sequence: CDR1 SGHAT, CDR2 FQNNGV. This CDR3 contains 14 residues. Trimming left V 5 bases short and J 10 bases short, with 18 bases between. The CDR3 loop reads CASSPGLAIGEQFF. Written as DNA, the CDR3 is TGTGCCAGCAGCCCGGGACTCGCAATCGGAGAGCAGTTCTTC.

The V call is TRBV2, the J call TRBJ1-2; D remains ambiguous. V was pared by 2 bases and J by 4 bases, with 8 bases between. There are 13 residues in the CDR3. Germline V gives CDR1 SNHLY, CDR2 FYNNEI. In nucleotides, the CDR3 is TGTGCCAGCAGTGAACGGGAGGCCTATGGCTACACCTTC. It codes for CASSEREAYGYTF.

This chain connects TRBV9 to TRBJ2-1; 11 bases are a match to TRBD1. The CDR3 sequence is 16 residues long. Per germline, CDR1 SGDLS and CDR2 YYNGEE. The J segment lost 2 bases and the V segment lost 6 bases, leaving 7 bases of the junction unmatched. The CDR3 DNA follows: TGTGCCAGCACCCTGGGGACAGGGGGACCCTACAATGAGCAGTTCTTC. Protein sequence: CASTLGTGGPYNEQFF.

On this clonotype: Germline and junction disagree at one end, which may indicate a read error. J is TRBJ2-1 and V is TRBV5-1; 12 bases fit TRBD1. CDR1 and CDR2 (germline): SGHRS, YFSETQ. CDR3 length: 15 amino acids. CDR3 residues: CASRTGTGGSNEQFF. In DNA form, the CDR3 reads TGCGCCAGCAGGACCGGGACAGGGGGCTCAAATGAGCAGTTTTTC.